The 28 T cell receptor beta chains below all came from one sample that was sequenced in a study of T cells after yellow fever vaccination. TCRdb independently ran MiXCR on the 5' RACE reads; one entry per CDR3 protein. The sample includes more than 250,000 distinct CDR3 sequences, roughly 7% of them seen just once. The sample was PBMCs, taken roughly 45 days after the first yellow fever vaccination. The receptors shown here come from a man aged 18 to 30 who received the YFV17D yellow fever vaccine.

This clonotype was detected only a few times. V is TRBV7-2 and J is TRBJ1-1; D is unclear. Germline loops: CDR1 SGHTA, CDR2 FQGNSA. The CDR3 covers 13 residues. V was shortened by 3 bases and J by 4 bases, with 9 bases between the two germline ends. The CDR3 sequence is CASSFREATEAFF. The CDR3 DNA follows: TGTGCCAGCAGCTTTAGGGAGGCCACTGAAGCTTTCTTT.

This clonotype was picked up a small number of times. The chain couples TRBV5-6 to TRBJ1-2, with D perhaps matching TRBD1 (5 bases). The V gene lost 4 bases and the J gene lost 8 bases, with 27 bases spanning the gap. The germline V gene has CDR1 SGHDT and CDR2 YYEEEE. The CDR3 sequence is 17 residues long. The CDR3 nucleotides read TGTGCCAGCAGCCGACTACTCACCCAGGGTCTGATCGGCGGCTACACCTTC. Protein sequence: CASSRLLTQGLIGGYTF.

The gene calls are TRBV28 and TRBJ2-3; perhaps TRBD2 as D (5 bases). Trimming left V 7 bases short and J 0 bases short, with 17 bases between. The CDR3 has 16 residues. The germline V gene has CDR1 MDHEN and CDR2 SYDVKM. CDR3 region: CASTNPEALSTDTQYF. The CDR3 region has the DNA TGTGCCAGCACCAACCCGGAGGCTCTGAGCACAGATACGCAGTATTTT. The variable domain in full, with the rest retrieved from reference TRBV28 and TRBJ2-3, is DVKVTQSSRYLVKRTGEKVFLECVQDMDHENMFWYRQDPGLGLRLIYFSYDVKMKEKGDIPEGYSVSREKKERFSLILESASTNQTSMYLCASTNPEALSTDTQYFGPGTRLTVL.

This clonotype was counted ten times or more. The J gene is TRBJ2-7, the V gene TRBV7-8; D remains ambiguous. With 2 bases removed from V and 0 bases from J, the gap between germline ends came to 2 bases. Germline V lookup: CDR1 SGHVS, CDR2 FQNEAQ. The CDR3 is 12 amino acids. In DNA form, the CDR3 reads TGTGCCAGCAGCTTAAACTCCTACGAGCAGTACTTC. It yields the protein CASSLNSYEQYF.

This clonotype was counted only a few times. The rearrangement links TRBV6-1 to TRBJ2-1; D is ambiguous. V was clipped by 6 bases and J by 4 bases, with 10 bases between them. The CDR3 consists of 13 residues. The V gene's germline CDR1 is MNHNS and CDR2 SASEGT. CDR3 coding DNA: TGTGCCAGCAGAAAGACGGTATACAATGAGCAGTTCTTC. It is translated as CASRKTVYNEQFF.

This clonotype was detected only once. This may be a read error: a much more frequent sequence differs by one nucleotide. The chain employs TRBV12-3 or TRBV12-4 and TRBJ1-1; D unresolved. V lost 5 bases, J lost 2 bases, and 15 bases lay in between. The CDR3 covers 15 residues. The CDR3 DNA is TGTGCCAGCAGTCAACTCCCACAGCAAAACACTGAAGCTTTCTTT. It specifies CASSQLPQQNTEAFF.

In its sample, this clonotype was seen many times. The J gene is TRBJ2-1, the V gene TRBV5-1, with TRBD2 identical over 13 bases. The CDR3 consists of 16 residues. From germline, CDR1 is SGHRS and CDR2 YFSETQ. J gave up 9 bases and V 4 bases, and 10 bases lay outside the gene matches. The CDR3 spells CASSRITSGGAGEQFF. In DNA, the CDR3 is TGCGCCAGCAGCCGGATTACTAGCGGGGGGGCTGGTGAGCAGTTCTTC.

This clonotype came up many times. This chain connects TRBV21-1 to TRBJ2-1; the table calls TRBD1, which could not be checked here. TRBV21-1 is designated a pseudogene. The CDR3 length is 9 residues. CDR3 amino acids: CASRGGEFF. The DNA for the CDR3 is TGTGCCAGCCGGGGGGGAGAGTTCTTC.

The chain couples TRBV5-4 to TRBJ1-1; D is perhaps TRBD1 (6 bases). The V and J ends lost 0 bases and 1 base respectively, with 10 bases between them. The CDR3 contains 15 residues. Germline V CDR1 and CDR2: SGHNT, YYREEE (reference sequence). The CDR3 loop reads CASSLVGAENTEAFF. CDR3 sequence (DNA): TGTGCCAGCAGCTTGGTGGGGGCAGAGAACACTGAAGCTTTCTTT.

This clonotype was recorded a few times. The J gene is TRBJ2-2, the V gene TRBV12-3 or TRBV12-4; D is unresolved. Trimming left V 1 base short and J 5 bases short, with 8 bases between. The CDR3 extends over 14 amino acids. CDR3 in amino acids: CASSLVRSTGELFF. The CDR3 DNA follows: TGTGCCAGCAGTTTAGTACGGTCTACCGGGGAGCTGTTTTTT.

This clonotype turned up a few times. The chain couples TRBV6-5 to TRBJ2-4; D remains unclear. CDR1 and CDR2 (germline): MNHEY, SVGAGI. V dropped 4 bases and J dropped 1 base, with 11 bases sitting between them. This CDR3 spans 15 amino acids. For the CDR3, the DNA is TGTGCCAGCAGTTCCTCATACACGGCCAAAAACATTCAGTACTTC. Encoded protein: CASSSSYTAKNIQYF.

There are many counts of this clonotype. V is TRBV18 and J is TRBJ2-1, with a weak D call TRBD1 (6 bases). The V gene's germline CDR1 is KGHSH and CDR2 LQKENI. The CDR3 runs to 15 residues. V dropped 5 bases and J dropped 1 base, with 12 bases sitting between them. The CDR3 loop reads CASSYGQYSYNEQFF. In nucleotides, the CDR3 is TGTGCCAGCTCATATGGACAGTATTCCTACAATGAGCAGTTCTTC.

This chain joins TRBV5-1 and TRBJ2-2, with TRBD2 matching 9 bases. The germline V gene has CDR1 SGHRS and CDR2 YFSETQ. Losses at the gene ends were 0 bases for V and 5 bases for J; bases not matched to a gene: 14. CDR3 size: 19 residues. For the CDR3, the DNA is TGCGCCAGCAGCTTGGTCTTCGTGCGGGGGGGCCGGGGAACCGGGGAGCTGTTTTTT. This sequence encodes CASSLVFVRGGRGTGELFF.

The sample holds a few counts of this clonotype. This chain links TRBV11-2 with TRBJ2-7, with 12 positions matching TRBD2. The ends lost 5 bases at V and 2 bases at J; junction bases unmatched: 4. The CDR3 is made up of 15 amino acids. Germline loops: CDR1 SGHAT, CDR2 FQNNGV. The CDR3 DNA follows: TGTGCCAGCAGCCCCAGACTAGCGGGGGCCTACGAGCAGTACGTC. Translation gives CASSPRLAGAYEQYV.

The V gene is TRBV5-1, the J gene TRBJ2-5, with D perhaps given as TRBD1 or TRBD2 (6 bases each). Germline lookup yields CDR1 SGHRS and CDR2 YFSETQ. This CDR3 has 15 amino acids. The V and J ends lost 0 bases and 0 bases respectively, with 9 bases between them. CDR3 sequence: CASSLGGAHQETQYF. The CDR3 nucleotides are TGCGCCAGCAGCTTGGGGGGGGCTCACCAAGAGACCCAGTACTTC.

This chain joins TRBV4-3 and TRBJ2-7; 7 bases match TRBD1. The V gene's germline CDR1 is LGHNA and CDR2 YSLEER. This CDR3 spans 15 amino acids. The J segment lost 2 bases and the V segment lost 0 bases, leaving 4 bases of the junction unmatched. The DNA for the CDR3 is TGCGCCAGCAGCCAAGACGCGACAGGGACCTACGAGCAGTACTTC. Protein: CASSQDATGTYEQYF.

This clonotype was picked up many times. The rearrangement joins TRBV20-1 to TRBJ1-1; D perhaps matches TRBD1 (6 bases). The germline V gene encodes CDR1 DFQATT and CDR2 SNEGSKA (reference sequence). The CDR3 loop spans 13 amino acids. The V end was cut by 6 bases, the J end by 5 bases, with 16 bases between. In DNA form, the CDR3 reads TGCAGTGCCAACAGGGCTTTGGAGACTGAAGCTTTCTTT. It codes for CSANRALETEAFF.

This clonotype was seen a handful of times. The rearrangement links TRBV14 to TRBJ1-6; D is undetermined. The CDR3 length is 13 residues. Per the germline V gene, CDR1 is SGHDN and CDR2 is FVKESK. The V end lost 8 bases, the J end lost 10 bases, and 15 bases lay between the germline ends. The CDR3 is CASAPGGGSPLHF. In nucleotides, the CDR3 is TGTGCCAGCGCACCGGGTGGCGGATCACCCCTCCACTTT.

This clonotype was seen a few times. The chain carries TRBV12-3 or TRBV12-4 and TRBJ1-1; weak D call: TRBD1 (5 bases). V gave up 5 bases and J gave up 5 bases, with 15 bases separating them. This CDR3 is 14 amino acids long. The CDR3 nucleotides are TGTGCCAGCAGTCCAGGATCGGGGGAAACTGAAGCTTTCTTT. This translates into CASSPGSGETEAFF.

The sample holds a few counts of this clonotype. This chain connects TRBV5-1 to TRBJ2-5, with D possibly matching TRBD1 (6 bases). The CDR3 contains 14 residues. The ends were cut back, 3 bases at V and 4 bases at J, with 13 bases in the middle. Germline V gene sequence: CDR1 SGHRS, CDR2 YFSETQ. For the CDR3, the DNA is TGCGCCAGCAGCTATGGACAGACTCCAGAGACCCAGTACTTC. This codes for CASSYGQTPETQYF.

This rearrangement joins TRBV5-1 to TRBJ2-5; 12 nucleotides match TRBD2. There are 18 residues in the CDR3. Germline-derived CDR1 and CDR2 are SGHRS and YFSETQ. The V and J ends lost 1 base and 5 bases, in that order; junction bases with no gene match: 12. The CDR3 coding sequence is TGCGCCAGCAGCTTGCTGACTAGCGGGGGAATCGGTCGTGAGACCCAGTACTTC. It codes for CASSLLTSGGIGRETQYF.

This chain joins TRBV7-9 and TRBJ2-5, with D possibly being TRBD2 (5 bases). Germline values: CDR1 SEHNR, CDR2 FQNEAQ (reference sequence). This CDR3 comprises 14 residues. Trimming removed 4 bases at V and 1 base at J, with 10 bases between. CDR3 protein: CASSSPGFQETQYF. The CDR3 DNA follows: TGTGCCAGCAGCTCCCCGGGGTTCCAAGAGACCCAGTACTTC.

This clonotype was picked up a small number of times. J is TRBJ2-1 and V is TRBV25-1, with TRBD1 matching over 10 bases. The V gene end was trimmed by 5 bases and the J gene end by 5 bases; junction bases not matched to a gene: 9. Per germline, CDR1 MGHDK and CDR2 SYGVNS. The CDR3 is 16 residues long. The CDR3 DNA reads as TGTGCCAGCAGTCCCCTTGAGGGGACAGGGGACAATGAGCAGTTCTTC. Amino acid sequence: CASSPLEGTGDNEQFF.

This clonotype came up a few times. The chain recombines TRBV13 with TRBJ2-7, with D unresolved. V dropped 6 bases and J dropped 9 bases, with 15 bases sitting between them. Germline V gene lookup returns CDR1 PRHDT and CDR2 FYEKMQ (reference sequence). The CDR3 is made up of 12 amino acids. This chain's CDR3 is CASRKRAPGQYF. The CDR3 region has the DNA TGTGCCAGCAGGAAAAGGGCGCCCGGGCAGTACTTC.

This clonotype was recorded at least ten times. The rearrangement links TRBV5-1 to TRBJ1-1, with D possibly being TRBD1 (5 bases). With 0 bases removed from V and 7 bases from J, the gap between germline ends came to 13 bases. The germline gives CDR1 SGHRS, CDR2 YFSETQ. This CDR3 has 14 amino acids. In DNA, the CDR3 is TGCGCCAGCAGCTTGGACCAGTCGGGGCTTGAAGCTTTCTTT. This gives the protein CASSLDQSGLEAFF. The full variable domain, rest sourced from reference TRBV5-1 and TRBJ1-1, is KAGVTQTPRYLIKTRGQQVTLSCSPISGHRSVSWYQQTPGQGLQFLFEYFSETQRNKGNFPGRFSGRQFSNSRSEMNVSTLELGDSALYLCASSLDQSGLEAFFGQGTRLTVV.

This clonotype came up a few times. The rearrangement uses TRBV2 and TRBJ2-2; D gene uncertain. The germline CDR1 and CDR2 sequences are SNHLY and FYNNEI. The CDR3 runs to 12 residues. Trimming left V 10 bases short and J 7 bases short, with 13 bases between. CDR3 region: CAIKAGSGELFF. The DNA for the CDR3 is TGTGCCATAAAAGCAGGTAGCGGGGAGCTGTTTTTT.

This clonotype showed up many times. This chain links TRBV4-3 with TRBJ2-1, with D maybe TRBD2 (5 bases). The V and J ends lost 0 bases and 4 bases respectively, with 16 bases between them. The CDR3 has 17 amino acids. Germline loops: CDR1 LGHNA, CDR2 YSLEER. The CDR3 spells CASSQDGVSWEYNEQFF. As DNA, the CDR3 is TGCGCCAGCAGCCAAGATGGGGTCAGCTGGGAGTACAATGAGCAGTTCTTC.

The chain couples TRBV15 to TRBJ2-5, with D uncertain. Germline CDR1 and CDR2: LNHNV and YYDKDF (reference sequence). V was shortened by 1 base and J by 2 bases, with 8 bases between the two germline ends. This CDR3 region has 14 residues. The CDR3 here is CATSRGVGQETQYF. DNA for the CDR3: TGTGCCACCAGCAGAGGTGTGGGGCAAGAGACCCAGTACTTC.